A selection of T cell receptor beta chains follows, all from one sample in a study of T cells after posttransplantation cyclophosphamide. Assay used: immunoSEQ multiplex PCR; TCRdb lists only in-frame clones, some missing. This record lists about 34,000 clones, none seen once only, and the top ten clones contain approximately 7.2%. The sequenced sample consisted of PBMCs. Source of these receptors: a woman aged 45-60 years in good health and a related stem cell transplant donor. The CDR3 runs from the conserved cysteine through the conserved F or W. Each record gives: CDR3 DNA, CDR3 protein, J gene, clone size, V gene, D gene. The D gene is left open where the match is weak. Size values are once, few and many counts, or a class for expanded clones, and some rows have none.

TGTGCCAGCAGCCCCGTCACAGGTAACACTGAAGCTTTCTTT CASSPVTGNTEAFF TRBJ1-1 many TRBV7-9 .
TGCAGCGTTTCCGGGACTCCAAGCTCCTACAATGAGCAGTTCTTC CSVSGTPSSYNEQFF TRBJ2-1 many TRBV29-1 .
TGTGCCAGCAGCTCGACAGGGCGAAGCTCCTACGAGCAGTACTTC CASSSTGRSSYEQYF TRBJ2-7 many TRBV5-4 TRBD1
TGTGCCAGCAGCGCGTCTAGCGGGAGGGGTGAGCAGTTCTTC CASSASSGRGEQFF TRBJ2-1 many TRBV9 TRBD2
TGTGCCAGCAGGTTAAACAGGGGGATGAATCAGCCCCAGCATTTT CASRLNRGMNQPQHF TRBJ1-5 many TRBV11-2 TRBD1
TGTGCCAGTAGTATAGTGGGCTTTTTCGAAGGCAATGAGCAGTTCTTC CASSIVGFFEGNEQFF TRBJ2-1 many TRBV19 .
TGTGCCACCAGAGTCCCGGGACTAGCCAAAAACATTCAGTACTTC CATRVPGLAKNIQYF TRBJ2-4 . TRBV15 .
TGTGCCAGCAAGGGACAGGGAGGTCAGCCCCAGCATTTT CASKGQGGQPQHF TRBJ1-5 many TRBV6-6 TRBD1
TGTGCCAGCAGTTACTCTCCGAGGGCGCTTGGAAACACCATATATTTT CASSYSPRALGNTIYF TRBJ1-3 many TRBV6-5 .
TGCAGCGTGGAAGGGGCGTTAGGGAGGGGATCCGGGGAGCTGTTTTTT CSVEGALGRGSGELFF TRBJ2-2 . TRBV29-1 TRBD2
TGTGCCAGCAGCTCAGGGACAGGGGGCACTGAAGCTTTCTTT CASSSGTGGTEAFF TRBJ1-1 many TRBV5-4 TRBD1
TGTGCCAGCAGTCAACAGGACTATAGCAATCAGCCCCAGCATTTT CASSQQDYSNQPQHF TRBJ1-5 many TRBV6-1 .
TGTGCCAGTAGTGTGGGTGCGGGACAGCCCCAGCATTTT CASSVGAGQPQHF TRBJ1-5 many TRBV19 .
TGTGCCAGCAGCCAAGCGGGCGGGAGCTCTGACAATGAGCAGTTCTTC CASSQAGGSSDNEQFF TRBJ2-1 many TRBV4-2 TRBD2
TGTGCCAGCAGTTTATCCGACAGTGATAATGAAAAACTGTTTTTT CASSLSDSDNEKLFF TRBJ1-4 many TRBV28 .
TGCAGCGTTGAGACCTCCAACTATCGCTACACCTTC CSVETSNYRYTF TRBJ1-2 few TRBV29-1 .
TGCGCCAGCAGCTTGGAGCAGGGAGGTATCCAGTCTATTTTT CASSLEQGGIQSIF TRBJ1-3 many TRBV5-1 .
TGTGCCAGCAGCTCCTCCCCCTTCCTGGGGGGAGGGCAGCCCCAGCATTTT CASSSSPFLGGGQPQHF TRBJ1-5 . TRBV7-8 .
TGTGCCAGCAAGAGTTTGCAGTGGCAAGAGACCCAGTACTTC CASKSLQWQETQYF TRBJ2-5 many TRBV28 .
TGTGCCAGTAGTCTCGGGACATTATCTGGAAACACCATATATTTT CASSLGTLSGNTIYF TRBJ1-3 many TRBV19 .
TGTGCCAGCAGCTTCGGGGTCCGACGGGTTTCCTACGAGCAGTACTTC CASSFGVRRVSYEQYF TRBJ2-7 many TRBV11-2 .
TGTGCCACCAGTGATTTTCGACAGGGGGCGAACATTCAGTACTTC CATSDFRQGANIQYF TRBJ2-4 . TRBV24-1 TRBD1
TGTGCCAGCAGTCCACAGGGGGCTAATTCCGCGGGGCAGTACTTC CASSPQGANSAGQYF TRBJ2-7 many TRBV6-2/TRBV6-3 TRBD1
TGCAGCGTCTCAAAGGGGCACGGGATTATTTACAATGAGCAGTTCTTC CSVSKGHGIIYNEQFF TRBJ2-1 . TRBV29-1 .
TGTGCCAGCAGTTACGATCGGGACATTTCCTACAATGAGCAGTTCTTC CASSYDRDISYNEQFF TRBJ2-1 many TRBV6-5 .
TGCGCCAGCAGCTCGACAGGGGCAAGGGAGACCCAGTACTTC CASSSTGARETQYF TRBJ2-5 . TRBV5-1 TRBD1
TGTGCCATCAGTATAGACAGGGTGGATCAGCCCCAGCATTTT CAISIDRVDQPQHF TRBJ1-5 many TRBV10-3 TRBD1
TGTGCCTCGGGACAGCTCTCCTACGAGCAGTACTTC CASGQLSYEQYF TRBJ2-7 many TRBV6-6 TRBD1
TGTGCCAGCACCCCTAGCGGGAGGAGGGGCGGGGAGCTGTTTTTT CASTPSGRRGGELFF TRBJ2-2 many TRBV2 TRBD2
TGTGCCAGCAGTGCGCGGGGGGGCGGTAACACTGAAGCTTTCTTT CASSARGGGNTEAFF TRBJ1-1 many TRBV2 .
TGTGCCAGCAGTTTGCCAGGGATAAATGGCTACACCTTC CASSLPGINGYTF TRBJ1-2 . TRBV12-3/TRBV12-4 .
TGTGCCAGCAGGGGGGGGCGCAGGGCTTTCTTT CASRGGRRAFF TRBJ1-1 many TRBV6-5 .
TGTGCCAGCAGTTTAGGCCCGCGGGAGATCGTCGAGCAGTTCTTC CASSLGPREIVEQFF TRBJ2-1 many TRBV27 TRBD2
TGTGCCAGCAGTTACTTTCAGGCCACAGATACGCAGTATTTT CASSYFQATDTQYF TRBJ2-3 many TRBV6-2/TRBV6-3 .
TGTGCCACCAGGCACCCGGGACTAGCGGGAGAAAACGAGCAGTACTTC CATRHPGLAGENEQYF TRBJ2-7 few TRBV15 TRBD2
TGTGCCATCAGTGAGTGGGACTCGGAGGGCTACACCTTC CAISEWDSEGYTF TRBJ1-2 many TRBV10-3 .
TGTGCCAGCAGAACTCAAGGGGGTATGCAGCATTTT CASRTQGGMQHF TRBJ1-5 many TRBV28 .
TGTGCCAGCAGTGAACGCGACAGCTACGAGCAGTACTTC CASSERDSYEQYF TRBJ2-7 . TRBV6-4 .
TGTGCCAGCAGTTTCCTTATAGCGGGAGGTTGGCCCTACGAGCAGTACTTC CASSFLIAGGWPYEQYF TRBJ2-7 many TRBV27 TRBD2
TGTGCCAGCAGCTTCCCGCGGACAGGGAACGAAAAACTGTTTTTT CASSFPRTGNEKLFF TRBJ1-4 many TRBV5-5 TRBD1
TGTGCCAGCTCACCGACAGGGGGCACGGAGACCCAGTACTTC CASSPTGGTETQYF TRBJ2-5 few TRBV18 TRBD1
TGCGCCAGCAGCTTGGTTCAAATCGGAGATACGCAGTATTTT CASSLVQIGDTQYF TRBJ2-3 . TRBV5-1 .
TGTGCCAGCAGCCGAAAGACTAGCGGGAGTCTTGAGCAGTACTTC CASSRKTSGSLEQYF TRBJ2-7 many TRBV5-4 TRBD2
TGTGCTAGTGGTTTGGACAGCTTTGAAGCTTTCTTT CASGLDSFEAFF TRBJ1-1 many TRBV12-5 .
TGCGCCAGCAGCTTCGCGTCTAGCGATGAGCAGTTCTTC CASSFASSDEQFF TRBJ2-1 few TRBV5-1 .
TGTGCCAGCAGGCGGACAGGGGTACACAATGAGCAGTTCTTC CASRRTGVHNEQFF TRBJ2-1 many TRBV28 TRBD1
TGCGCCAGCAGCCTCGCTCAGGGATCTAACTATGGCTACACCTTC CASSLAQGSNYGYTF TRBJ1-2 many TRBV4-3 .
TGTGCCAGCAGAAGAACAGGGAACACTGAAGCTTTCTTT CASRRTGNTEAFF TRBJ1-1 many TRBV11-2 .